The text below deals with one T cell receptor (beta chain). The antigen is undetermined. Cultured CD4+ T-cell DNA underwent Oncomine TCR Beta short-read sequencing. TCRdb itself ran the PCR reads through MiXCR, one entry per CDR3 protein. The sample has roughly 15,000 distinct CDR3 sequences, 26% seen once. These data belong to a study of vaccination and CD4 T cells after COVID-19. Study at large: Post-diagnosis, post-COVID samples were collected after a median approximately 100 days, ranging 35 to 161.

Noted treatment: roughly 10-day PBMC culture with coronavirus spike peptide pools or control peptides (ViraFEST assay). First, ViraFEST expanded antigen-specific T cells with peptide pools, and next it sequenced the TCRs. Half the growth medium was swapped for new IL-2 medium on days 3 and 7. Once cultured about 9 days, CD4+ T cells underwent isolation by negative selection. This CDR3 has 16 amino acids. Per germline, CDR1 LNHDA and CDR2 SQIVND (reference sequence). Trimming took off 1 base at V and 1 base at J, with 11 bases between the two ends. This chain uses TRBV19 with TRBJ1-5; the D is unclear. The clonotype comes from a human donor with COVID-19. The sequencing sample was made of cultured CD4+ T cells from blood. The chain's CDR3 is CASSIVRSLSNQPQHF. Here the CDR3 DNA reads TGTGCCAGTAGTATAGTTCGCAGCTTGAGCAATCAGCCCCAGCATTTT.